These T cell receptor beta chains were read from a single sample in a study of control samples from healthy donors and cancer patients. The assay was immunoSEQ multiplex PCR, and TCRdb's table has in-frame clones only and misses some. The table includes approximately 65,000 clones, roughly 89% detected once. Material: PBMCs. Receptors originate from a man in his 60s with lung cancer. CDR3s include the opening cysteine and the closing phenylalanine or tryptophan. The D gene is left open where the match is weak. Clone size appears in some rows only: once, few, many, or a class for an expanded clone.

TRBV7-9,-,TRBJ2-1,-,CASSRGDSYNEQFF,TGTGCCAGCAGCCGAGGGGACTCCTACAATGAGCAGTTCTTC
TRBV7-6,-,TRBJ2-5,-,CASTSQVGLETQYF,TGTGCCAGCACCTCCCAAGTCGGGCTGGAGACCCAGTACTTC
TRBV7-2,-,TRBJ2-2,TRBD2,CASSFSGLVGTGELFF,TGTGCCAGCAGCTTCTCCGGACTAGTGGGCACCGGGGAGCTGTTTTTT
TRBV10-1,-,TRBJ2-3,TRBD2,CASSGRGGCITDTQYF,TGCGCCAGCAGTGGACGGGGGGGATGTATCACAGATACGCAGTATTTT
TRBV2,-,TRBJ2-5,TRBD2,CASSRQSGAAGETQYF,TGTGCCAGCAGTAGACAAAGCGGGGCGGCAGGGGAGACCCAGTACTTC
TRBV7-3,-,TRBJ1-1,TRBD1,CASSLRDSRMNTEAFF,TGTGCCAGCAGCTTACGGGACAGCCGCATGAACACTGAAGCTTTCTTT
TRBV9,-,TRBJ1-3,TRBD1,CASSLGQGVGNTIYF,TGTGCCAGCAGCCTTGGACAGGGGGTTGGAAACACCATATATTTT
TRBV5-1,-,TRBJ1-1,TRBD1,CASSLQGDRGAEAFF,TGCGCCAGCAGCTTGCAAGGGGACAGGGGCGCTGAAGCTTTCTTT
TRBV6-6,-,TRBJ1-5,TRBD1,CASRAAGTENQPQHF,TGTGCCAGCAGGGCCGCCGGGACAGAGAATCAGCCCCAGCATTTT
TRBV6-6,-,TRBJ1-2,-,CASSYTGTSNYGYTF,TGTGCCAGCAGTTACACGGGGACGTCAAACTATGGCTACACCTTC
TRBV24-1,-,TRBJ1-2,-,CATSDRDNYGYTF,TGTGCCACCAGTGATCGGGACAACTATGGCTACACCTTC
TRBV24-1,-,TRBJ2-3,TRBD1,CATGSGTGTTDTQYF,TGTGCCACCGGCTCCGGGACAGGGACCACAGATACGCAGTATTTT
TRBV12-5,-,TRBJ1-5,TRBD1,CASGPGQEYQPQHF,TGTGCTAGTGGTCCGGGACAGGAATATCAGCCCCAGCATTTT
TRBV2,once,TRBJ1-5,-,CASSRGNQPQHF,TGTGCCAGCAGCAGGGGTAATCAGCCCCAGCATTTT
TRBV11-3,-,TRBJ2-1,-,CASSPGKAFEQFF,TGTGCCAGCAGCCCGGGTAAGGCGTTTGAGCAGTTCTTC
TRBV14,-,TRBJ1-6,-,CASSQDWGNSPLHF,TGTGCCAGCAGCCAAGATTGGGGGAATTCACCCCTCCACTTT
TRBV6-5,once,TRBJ1-5,-,CASSYKGYQPQHF,TGTGCCAGCAGTTACAAGGGGTATCAGCCCCAGCATTTT
TRBV6-5,-,TRBJ2-3,-,CASSPATTGTDTQYF,TGTGCCAGCAGTCCCGCAACCACAGGGACCGATACGCAGTATTTT
TRBV7-6,once,TRBJ2-1,TRBD2,CASSLLRGGANEQFF,TGTGCCAGCAGCTTACTCCGGGGGGGGGCTAATGAGCAGTTCTTC